These 6 T cell receptor beta chains came from one sample sequenced in a study of cytomegalovirus exposure and HLA in healthy donors. PCR was performed using 60 Vbeta and 13 Jbeta primers. The method was immunoSEQ multiplex PCR; TCRdb's version includes in-frame clones alone and lacks a portion of them. Its listing shows 77,000 or so clones. Input material: PBMCs. The receptor set was obtained from a man aged 30 to 39 in good health and CMV-seronegative.

A word on this clone: The germline gene is not matched at one end of the junction; a read error may be the cause. This chain links TRBV6-4 with TRBJ2-1, with TRBD1 matching over 10 bases. Germline values: CDR1 MRHNA, CDR2 SNTAGT. CDR3 length: 15 amino acids. The CDR3 nucleotides read TGTGCCAGCGGGACAGGGGACAGCTCCGACAATGAGCAGTTCTTC. This codes for CASGTGDSSDNEQFF.

This chain connects TRBV18 to TRBJ2-2, with TRBD2 matching 8 bases. The ends lost 2 bases at V and 5 bases at J; junction bases unmatched: 1. CDR3 size: 14 residues. Per the germline V gene, CDR1 is KGHSH and CDR2 is LQKENI. CDR3: CASSPGTRTGELFF. CDR3 in DNA: TGTGCCAGCTCACCAGGGACTAGAACCGGGGAGCTGTTTTTT.

The chain has TRBV9 and TRBJ1-3; a weak D match, TRBD1 (5 bases). With 0 bases removed from V and 0 bases from J, the gap between germline ends came to 7 bases. CDR1 and CDR2 (germline): SGDLS, YYNGEE. The CDR3 spans 15 residues. The CDR3: CASSVADSSGNTIYF. In nucleotides, the CDR3 is TGTGCCAGCAGCGTAGCTGACAGCTCTGGAAACACCATATATTTT.

This rearrangement joins TRBV7-9 to TRBJ1-3, with D possibly matching TRBD1 (6 bases). Trimming removed 6 bases from V and 2 bases from J, with 11 bases in between. The CDR3 loop spans 14 amino acids. The germline V gene has CDR1 SEHNR and CDR2 FQNEAQ (reference sequence). The CDR3 bases are TGTGCCAGCAGTTTCACAGGGACTGGAAACACCATATATTTT. It codes for CASSFTGTGNTIYF.

The chain carries TRBV7-2 and TRBJ1-5, with TRBD1 matching over 7 bases. Germline V CDR1 and CDR2: SGHTA, FQGNSA. The CDR3 has 16 amino acids. Losses at the gene ends were 1 base for V and 2 bases for J; bases not matched to a gene: 5. The CDR3 sequence: CASSLGQGVGNQPQHF. The CDR3 DNA reads as TGTGCCAGCAGCTTAGGTCAGGGGGTCGGCAATCAGCCCCAGCATTTT.

V and J are TRBV5-6 and TRBJ1-5, with a possible D match to TRBD1 (5 bases). The V end lost 2 bases, the J end lost 6 bases, and 15 bases lay between the germline ends. From germline, CDR1 is SGHDT and CDR2 YYEEEE. The CDR3 is 15 amino acids. CDR3: CASSFSGALSQPQHF. The CDR3 coding sequence is TGTGCCAGCAGCTTTTCTGGGGCGCTGAGTCAGCCCCAGCATTTT.